These 31 T cell receptor beta chains were sequenced from one sample in a study of blood T cell repertoires in COVID-19. Some clones are missing from TCRdb's copy, which holds only in-frame ones; the method was immunoSEQ multiplex PCR. This table has 160,000 or so clones, 80% to 90% appearing once. Sequences were obtained from PBMCs or T cells enriched from blood (not recorded which). The receptor source for this set is a woman aged 45-60 years who had recovered from COVID-19.

This chain uses TRBV5-1 with TRBJ1-1; D is undetermined. This CDR3 comprises 16 residues. Germline loops: CDR1 SGHRS, CDR2 YFSETQ. V shed 5 bases and J shed 7 bases, with 24 bases lying between them. CDR3 DNA sequence: TGCGCCAGCAGATGGTCTCTGGGAGGGAGCAGCGGTGAAGCTTTCTTT. Protein: CASRWSLGGSSGEAFF.

This chain joins TRBV7-8 and TRBJ1-1, with D hard to call. The CDR3 extends over 14 amino acids. V gave up 7 bases and J gave up 1 base, with 13 bases separating them. Per germline, CDR1 SGHVS and CDR2 FQNEAQ. CDR3 protein: CASTRASGNTEAFF. The DNA of the CDR3 is TGTGCCAGCACCCGAGCGTCCGGGAACACTGAAGCTTTCTTT.

The gene calls are TRBV19 and TRBJ1-6; a possible D gene is TRBD1 (6 bases). The CDR3 covers 15 residues. The V gene lost 5 bases and the J gene lost 1 base, with 9 bases spanning the gap. Germline assignment: CDR1 LNHDA and CDR2 SQIVND (reference sequence). The CDR3 DNA follows: TGTGCCAGTAGTCCAGGGGTATCCTATAATTCACCCCTCCACTTT. Protein product: CASSPGVSYNSPLHF. The full variable domain, completed using reference TRBV19 and TRBJ1-6, is DGGITQSPKYLFRKEGQNVTLSCEQNLNHDAMYWYRQDPGQGLRLIYYSQIVNDFQKGDIAEGYSVSREKKESFPLTVTSAQKNPTAFYLCASSPGVSYNSPLHFGNGTRLTVT.

The chain couples TRBV7-3 to TRBJ2-1, with 13 bases matching TRBD2. This CDR3 has 16 amino acids. The ends lost 5 bases at V and 5 bases at J; junction bases unmatched: 6. Germline V lookup: CDR1 SGHTA, CDR2 FQGTGA. CDR3 residues: CASSPRGLAGNNEQFF. The CDR3 DNA reads TGTGCCAGCAGCCCGAGGGGACTAGCGGGGAACAATGAGCAGTTCTTC.

This sequence joins TRBV11-3 and TRBJ1-2; D unclear. The CDR3 is made up of 14 amino acids. Trimming removed 5 bases from V and 3 bases from J, with 13 bases in between. In germline, CDR1 is SGHNT, CDR2 YENEEA. CDR3 bases: TGTGCCAGCAGCAAACGAGCGGGAGACTATGGCTACACCTTC. Amino acids: CASSKRAGDYGYTF.

The V call is TRBV18, the J call TRBJ1-2; 7 bases match TRBD1. Germline V lookup: CDR1 KGHSH, CDR2 LQKENI. Trimming removed 3 bases from V and 8 bases from J; junction bases left unmatched: 9. The length of the CDR3 is 14 residues. The CDR3, as DNA: TGTGCCAGCTCACCGACACAGGGGACCGACGGCTACACCTTC. The encoded protein is CASSPTQGTDGYTF.

The chain has TRBV19 and TRBJ2-7; 9 bases align to TRBD1. This CDR3 is 15 amino acids long. In germline, CDR1 is LNHDA, CDR2 SQIVND (reference sequence). After removal of 4 bases from V and 4 bases from J, the junction contained 8 bases not matched to a gene. CDR3: CASSNTGTGPYEQYF. In DNA form, the CDR3 reads TGTGCCAGTAGTAATACCGGGACAGGGCCGTACGAGCAGTACTTC.

The rearrangement uses TRBV6-2 or TRBV6-3 and TRBJ1-4; tentative D call: TRBD1 (6 bases). CDR3 length: 15 amino acids. V lost 6 bases and J lost 7, with 18 bases in between. Germline V gene lookup returns CDR1 MNHEY and CDR2 SVGEGT. The CDR3 nucleotides read TGTGCCAGCAGCGGCCCACAGGGAATCGGTGAAAAACTGTTTTTT. This encodes CASSGPQGIGEKLFF.

The chain employs TRBV18 and TRBJ1-4; 10 bases agree with TRBD1. The length of the CDR3 is 15 residues. Germline V gene data show CDR1 as KGHSH and CDR2 as LQKENI. The V gene end was trimmed by 3 bases and the J gene end by 3 bases; junction bases not matched to a gene: 1. The CDR3 loop reads CASSPGTGANEKLFF. The CDR3 bases are TGTGCCAGCTCACCCGGGACAGGGGCTAATGAAAAACTGTTTTTT.

V usage is TRBV2 and J usage is TRBJ2-1; D is perhaps TRBD2 (6 bases). V dropped 0 bases and J dropped 0 bases, with 15 bases sitting between them. Germline values: CDR1 SNHLY, CDR2 FYNNEI. The CDR3 contains 18 residues. CDR3 in DNA: TGTGCCAGCAGTGAAGCGCTTCGGAGGGCTTTCTCCTACAATGAGCAGTTCTTC. Translated: CASSEALRRAFSYNEQFF.

V gene TRBV2 combines with J gene TRBJ2-1; a weak D match, TRBD2 (5 bases). With 7 bases removed from V and 1 base from J, the gap between germline ends came to 14 bases. The CDR3 length is 15 residues. Per germline, CDR1 SNHLY and CDR2 FYNNEI. The CDR3 sequence is CASTLPGSSYNEQFF. The CDR3, as DNA: TGTGCCAGCACTCTCCCTGGGAGTTCCTACAATGAGCAGTTCTTC.

This clone was seen more than once but under ten times. The V and J genes are TRBV6-5 and TRBJ2-1; D remains ambiguous. CDR1 and CDR2 from the germline V gene are MNHEY and SVGAGI. V shed 3 bases and J shed 10 bases, with 13 bases lying between them. The CDR3 is 13 amino acids. This CDR3 reads CASSYFRASEQFF. The CDR3 bases are TGTGCCAGCAGTTATTTCCGAGCGTCGGAGCAGTTCTTC.

The gene calls are TRBV28 and TRBJ1-4; D is undetermined. Germline-derived CDR1 and CDR2 are MDHEN and SYDVKM. The V gene lost 4 bases and the J gene lost 7 bases, with 16 bases spanning the gap. This CDR3 is built from 15 residues. The chain's CDR3 is CASSSPAGRGEKLFF. As DNA, the CDR3 is TGTGCCAGCAGTTCCCCCGCAGGTCGGGGTGAAAAACTGTTTTTT.

This chain links TRBV3-1 (or the pseudogene TRBV3-2) with TRBJ1-1, with 7 positions matching TRBD1. The trim removed 4 bases at V and 7 bases at J, leaving 3 bases unmatched. CDR1 LGHDT and CDR2 YNNKEL come from the germline V gene (reference sequence). CDR3 length: 12 amino acids. The DNA of the CDR3 is TGTGCCAGCAGCCTCCGACAGGGTGAAGCTTTCTTT. It codes for CASSLRQGEAFF.

This chain uses TRBV6-5 with TRBJ1-2; D gene unclear. V gave up 4 bases and J gave up 0 bases, with 12 bases separating them. CDR3 length equals 15 residues. The germline V gene has CDR1 MNHEY and CDR2 SVGAGI. The CDR3 region is CASSLREKANYGYTF. CDR3 DNA sequence: TGTGCCAGCAGTTTAAGGGAGAAAGCTAACTATGGCTACACCTTC.

The rearrangement links TRBV12-5 to TRBJ1-6, with D perhaps TRBD1 (5 bases). Germline loops: CDR1 LGHNT, CDR2 FRNRAP. The CDR3 spans 15 residues. Between the trimmed V and J ends, which lost 7 bases and 0 bases, there was a span of 10 bases. CDR3 in amino acids: CASAGGGSYNSPLHF. In DNA, the CDR3 is TGTGCTAGTGCTGGGGGGGGCTCCTATAATTCACCCCTCCACTTT. Supplemented by reference TRBV12-5 and TRBJ1-6, the full variable domain reads DARVTQTPRHKVTEMGQEVTMRCQPILGHNTVFWYRQTMMQGLELLAYFRNRAPLDDSGMPKDRFSAEMPDATLATLKIQPSEPRDSAVYFCASAGGGSYNSPLHFGNGTRLTVT.

The chain has TRBV7-9 and TRBJ1-6; D not certain. Trimming cost V 6 bases and J 7 bases, with 10 bases left between them. The CDR3 sequence is 13 residues long. Germline V lookup: CDR1 SEHNR, CDR2 FQNEAQ (reference sequence). DNA of the CDR3: TGTGCCAGCAGTGTATCCCCGAATTCACCCCTCCACTTT. It codes for CASSVSPNSPLHF.

The CDR3 nucleotides read TGTGCCACCAGTGACCCGGACATTAACTACACCTTC. Translated, it gives CATSDPDINYTF. The chain links TRBV24-1 to TRBJ1-2, with TRBD1 as a possible D gene (5 bases). The V and J ends lost 4 bases and 10 bases respectively, with 12 bases between them. Per germline, CDR1 KGHDR and CDR2 SFDVKD. This CDR3 is 12 amino acids long.

V is TRBV7-6 and J is TRBJ2-2; perhaps TRBD1 as D (6 bases). V was clipped by 2 bases and J by 6 bases, with 19 bases between them. The germline V gene has CDR1 SGHVS and CDR2 FNYEAQ. The CDR3 extends over 17 amino acids. The CDR3 protein is CASSLRDTSIRAGELFF. The CDR3 coding sequence is TGTGCCAGCAGCTTAAGGGACACATCTATCCGGGCCGGGGAGCTGTTTTTT.

This clone has a single count. The CDR3 DNA reads as TGTGCCAGCAGATCTGGGACATTCTCCTCCTACGAGCAGTACTTC. Amino acids: CASRSGTFSSYEQYF. V and J are TRBV28 and TRBJ2-7, with TRBD1 as a possible D gene (6 bases). Germline lookup yields CDR1 MDHEN and CDR2 SYDVKM. V was clipped by 6 bases and J by 0 bases, with 15 bases between them. The CDR3 contains 15 residues.

The rearrangement joins TRBV7-9 to TRBJ1-1; 8 nucleotides agree with TRBD1. Germline trimming cut 4 bases from V and 3 bases from J; bases unmatched to any gene: 4. The CDR3 length is 14 residues. Germline CDR1 reads SEHNR; CDR2 reads FQNEAQ (reference sequence). For the CDR3, the DNA is TGTGCCAGCAGCTGGGGACAGGCAGACACTGAAGCTTTCTTT. Translation gives CASSWGQADTEAFF.

V and J are TRBV6-5 and TRBJ2-5, with 7 bases lining up with TRBD1. Germline CDR1 is MNHEY and CDR2 is SVGAGI. The CDR3 totals 14 residues. After removal of 6 bases from V and 5 bases from J, the junction contained 9 bases not matched to a gene. The CDR3 sequence is CASSRQGGWETQYF. The CDR3 DNA reads TGTGCCAGCAGCCGACAGGGCGGTTGGGAGACCCAGTACTTC.

V is TRBV2 and J is TRBJ2-1, with D tentatively TRBD2 (5 bases). The CDR3 loop spans 15 amino acids. The V end was cut by 8 bases, the J end by 0 bases, with 14 bases between. Germline loops: CDR1 SNHLY, CDR2 FYNNEI. Here the CDR3 reads CASGLGENSYNEQFF. The CDR3 bases are TGTGCCAGCGGGCTGGGAGAGAACTCCTACAATGAGCAGTTCTTC.

This clone was seen a handful of times. The chain is built from TRBV2 and TRBJ2-2; possible D gene TRBD2, 5 bases. The CDR3 length is 17 residues. Trimming took 5 bases from V and 0 from J, leaving 16 bases between them. Germline CDR1 reads SNHLY; CDR2 reads FYNNEI. The CDR3 protein is CASSPYGSGTNTGELFF. The CDR3 DNA is TGTGCCAGCAGTCCTTATGGGAGCGGTACGAACACCGGGGAGCTGTTTTTT.

The chain joins TRBV12-2 to TRBJ2-3; the listed D gene, TRBD1, was not tested against the DNA. TRBV12-2 counts as a pseudogene. This CDR3 comprises 17 residues. The CDR3 nucleotides read TGTGCAAGTCGCCGACATGGGGACAGGACTAGCACAGATACGCAGTATTTT. Translated: CASRRHGDRTSTDTQYF.

The chain has TRBV6-2 or TRBV6-3 and TRBJ2-3, with 8 bases lining up with TRBD2. The J segment lost 4 bases and the V segment lost 5 bases, leaving 5 bases of the junction unmatched. CDR1 is MNHEY, CDR2 SVGEGT, per germline. This CDR3 has 14 amino acids. CDR3 amino acids: CASSSGSGSDTQYF. CDR3 bases: TGTGCCAGCAGTAGCGGGAGCGGTTCAGATACGCAGTATTTT.

The CDR3 region is CASSSTVNAHTIYF. For the CDR3, the DNA is TGTGCCAGCAGCTCTACAGTAAACGCCCACACCATATATTTT. The rearrangement joins TRBV27 to TRBJ1-3; D is ambiguous. V was cut by 6 bases and J by 8 bases, with 17 bases left in between. The CDR3 contains 14 residues. Germline CDR1 MNHEY, CDR2 SMNVEV (reference sequence).

The rearrangement uses TRBV4-2 and TRBJ2-7, with D perhaps matching TRBD2 (5 bases). Germline CDR1 LGHNA, CDR2 YNFKEQ. There are 14 residues in the CDR3. V shed 1 base and J shed 3 bases, with 10 bases lying between them. CDR3 sequence: CASSQGTSLYEQYF. The CDR3 DNA sequence: TGTGCCAGCAGCCAAGGGACTTCCCTCTACGAGCAGTACTTC.

The rearrangement links TRBV14 to TRBJ1-4; D is possibly TRBD1 (5 bases). The CDR3 totals 14 residues. Germline V gives CDR1 SGHDN, CDR2 FVKESK. Trimming took 4 bases from V and 8 from J, leaving 14 bases between them. The CDR3 sequence is CASSPIGRVEKLFF. DNA of the CDR3: TGTGCCAGCAGCCCCATTGGCAGGGTGGAAAAACTGTTTTTT.

The genes are TRBV10-3 and TRBJ1-2; TRBD1 might be the D (6 bases). CDR3 length: 17 residues. The V gene's germline CDR1 is ENHRY and CDR2 SYGVKD. V was cut by 6 bases and J by 4 bases, with 24 bases left in between. Written as DNA, the CDR3 is TGTGCCATCAGAGGGGATATACACGGGACATCTTTCTATGGCTACACCTTC. This sequence encodes CAIRGDIHGTSFYGYTF.

The genes are TRBV6-2 or TRBV6-3 and TRBJ1-1; unclear D gene. This CDR3 has 12 amino acids. Germline CDR1 MNHEY, CDR2 SVGEGT. The V and J ends lost 4 bases and 3 bases respectively, with 6 bases between them. The CDR3, as DNA: TGTGCCAGCAGTTTACGGTACACTGAAGCTTTCTTT. The encoded protein is CASSLRYTEAFF.